This T cell receptor (beta chain) was found in a study of vaccination and CD4 T cells after COVID-19. Described treatment: roughly 11-day PBMC culture with coronavirus spike peptide pools or control peptides (ViraFEST assay). The unexposed donor's CD4+ T cells were collected before the COVID-19 pandemic (2011-2018). It was SARS-CoV-2 S/N and four cold-coronavirus spikes that probed unexposed-donor CD4+ T cells, cells permitting. A word on this clonotype: Its antigen is unidentified.

Trimming removed 1 base at V and 0 bases at J, with 1 base between. In germline, CDR1 is SGHTA, CDR2 FQGTGA. There are 13 residues in the CDR3. Sequence data for DNA of cultured CD4+ T cells were generated by the Oncomine TCR Beta short-read assay. From CD4+ T cells that had been cultured, genomic DNA was extracted. TCRdb redid the calling of the PCR reads with MiXCR, one entry per CDR3 protein. The table lists about 11,000 distinct CDR3 sequences, less than 40% of them singletons. The receptor was derived from a human donor in good health. This chain uses TRBV7-3 with TRBJ2-1; D is unresolved. Material for sequencing was CD4+ T cells from blood, cultured in vitro. In nucleotides, the CDR3 is TGTGCCAGCAGCTTAAACTCCTACAATGAGCAGTTCTTC. Its protein product is CASSLNSYNEQFF.